The clone carrying this T cell receptor beta chain has only a few counts. The antigen remains unidentified. This record comes from a study of early T cells in non-severe SARS-CoV-2 infection. The wider study: Sequencing used unsorted whole-blood bulk RNA, so chains lack pairing. Study-level results: Clonotype matching in VDJdb favored anti-spike CD8 responses and did not capture private and CD4 specificities.

The CDR3 has 12 residues. V lost 4 bases and J 2 bases, leaving 4 bases between the germline ends. Germline CDR1 is SGHTA and CDR2 is FQGNSA. Individual cDNA molecules were tagged with unique molecular identifiers, the study reported. TCRdb re-called the 5' RACE reads through MiXCR, storing one row per CDR3 protein. The top ten clones hold about 3% of a sample with roughly 47,000 distinct CDR3 sequences, under 7% of them seen once. This TCR derives from an adult who was a healthcare worker with PCR-confirmed SARS-CoV-2 infection or an uninfected control (not recorded which). The sequenced sample was whole blood, obtained at baseline. The V and J genes are TRBV7-2 and TRBJ2-3; no definite D call. The CDR3 DNA sequence: TGTGCCAGCAGCTCGAACACAGATACGCAGTATTTT. Protein sequence: CASSSNTDTQYF.